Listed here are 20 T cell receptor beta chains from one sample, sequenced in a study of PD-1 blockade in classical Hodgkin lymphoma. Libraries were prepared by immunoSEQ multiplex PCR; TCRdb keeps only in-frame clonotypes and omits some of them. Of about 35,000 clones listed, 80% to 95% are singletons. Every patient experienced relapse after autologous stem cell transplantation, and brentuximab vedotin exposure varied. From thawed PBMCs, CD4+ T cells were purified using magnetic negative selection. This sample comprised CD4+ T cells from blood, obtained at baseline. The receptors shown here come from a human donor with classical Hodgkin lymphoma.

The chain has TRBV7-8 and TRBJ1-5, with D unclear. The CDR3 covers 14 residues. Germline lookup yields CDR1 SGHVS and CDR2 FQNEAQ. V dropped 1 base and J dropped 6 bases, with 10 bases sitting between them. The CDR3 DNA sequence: TGTGCCAGCAGCTTAGACCAGGTGGGTCAGCCCCAGCATTTT. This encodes CASSLDQVGQPQHF. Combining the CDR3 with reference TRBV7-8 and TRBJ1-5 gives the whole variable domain GAGVSQSPRYKVAKRGQDVALRCDPISGHVSLFWYQQALGQGPEFLTYFQNEAQLDKSGLPSDRFFAERPEGSVSTLKIQRTQQEDSAVYLCASSLDQVGQPQHFGDGTRLSIL.

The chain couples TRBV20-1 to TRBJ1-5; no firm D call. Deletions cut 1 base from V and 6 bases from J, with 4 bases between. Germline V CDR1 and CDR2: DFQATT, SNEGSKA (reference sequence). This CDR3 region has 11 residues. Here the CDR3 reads CSARAGQPQHF. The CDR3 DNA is TGCAGTGCTAGAGCTGGTCAGCCCCAGCATTTT.

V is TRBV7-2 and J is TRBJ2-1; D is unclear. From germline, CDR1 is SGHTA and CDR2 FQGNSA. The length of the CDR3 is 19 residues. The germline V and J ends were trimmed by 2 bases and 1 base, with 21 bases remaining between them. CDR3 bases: TGTGCCAGCAGCTTAATTCGGGTCTCGATGGAGAGGTCCTACAATGAGCAGTTCTTC. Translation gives CASSLIRVSMERSYNEQFF.

CDR3 loop: CASSQLSTGELFF. Written as DNA, the CDR3 is TGTGCCAGCAGCCAATTATCCACCGGGGAGCTGTTTTTT. The chain carries TRBV14 and TRBJ2-2; D not resolved. Germline V gene data show CDR1 as SGHDN and CDR2 as FVKESK. V lost 2 bases and J 4 bases, leaving 5 bases between the germline ends. CDR3 length: 13 amino acids.

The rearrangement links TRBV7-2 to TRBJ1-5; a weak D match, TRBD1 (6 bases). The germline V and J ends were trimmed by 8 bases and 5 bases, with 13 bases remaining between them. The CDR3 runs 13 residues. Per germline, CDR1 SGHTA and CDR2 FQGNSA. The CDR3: CASGIQGDQPQHF. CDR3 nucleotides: TGTGCCAGCGGAATACAGGGAGATCAGCCCCAGCATTTT.

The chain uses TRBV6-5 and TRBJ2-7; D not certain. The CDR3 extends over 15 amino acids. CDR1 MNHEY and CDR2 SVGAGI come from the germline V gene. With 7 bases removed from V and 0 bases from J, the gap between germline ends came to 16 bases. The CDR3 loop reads CASTPAPMSSYEQYF. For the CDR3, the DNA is TGTGCCAGCACCCCCGCCCCCATGTCCTCCTACGAGCAGTACTTC.

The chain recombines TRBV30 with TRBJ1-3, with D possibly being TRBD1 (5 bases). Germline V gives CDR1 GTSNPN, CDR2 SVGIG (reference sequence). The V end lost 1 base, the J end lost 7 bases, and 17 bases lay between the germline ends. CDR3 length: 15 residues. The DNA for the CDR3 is TGTGCCTGGAGTGGGGACGGTCCACCCAAGAACACCATATATTTT. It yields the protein CAWSGDGPPKNTIYF.

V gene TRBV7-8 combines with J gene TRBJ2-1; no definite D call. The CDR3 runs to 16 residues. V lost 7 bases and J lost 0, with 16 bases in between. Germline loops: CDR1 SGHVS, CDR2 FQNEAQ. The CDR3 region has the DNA TGTGCCAGCAAATTCTCGATTGGGTCCTCCTACAATGAGCAGTTCTTC. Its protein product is CASKFSIGSSYNEQFF.

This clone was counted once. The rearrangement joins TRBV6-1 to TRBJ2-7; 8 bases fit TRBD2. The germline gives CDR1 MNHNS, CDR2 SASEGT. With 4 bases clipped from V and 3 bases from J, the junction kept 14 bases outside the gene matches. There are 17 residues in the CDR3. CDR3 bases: TGTGCCAGCAGTGTTACGGGTGCGGGGGGAGGGGGCTACGAGCAGTACTTC. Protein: CASSVTGAGGGGYEQYF.

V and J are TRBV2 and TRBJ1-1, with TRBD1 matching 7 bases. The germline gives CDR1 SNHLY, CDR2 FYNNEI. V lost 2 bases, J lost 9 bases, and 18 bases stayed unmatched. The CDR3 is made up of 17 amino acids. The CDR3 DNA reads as TGTGCCAGCAGTGAATCTGAGACAGGGCTCACCTGGAGGCAAGCTTTCTTT. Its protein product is CASSESETGLTWRQAFF.

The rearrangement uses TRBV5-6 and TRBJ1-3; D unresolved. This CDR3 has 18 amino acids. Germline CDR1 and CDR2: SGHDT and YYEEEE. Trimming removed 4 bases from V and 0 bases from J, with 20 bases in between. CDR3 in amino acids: CASSLEKSRRVSGNTIYF. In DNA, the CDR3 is TGTGCCAGCAGCCTCGAAAAGTCTCGGCGGGTCTCTGGAAACACCATATATTTT.

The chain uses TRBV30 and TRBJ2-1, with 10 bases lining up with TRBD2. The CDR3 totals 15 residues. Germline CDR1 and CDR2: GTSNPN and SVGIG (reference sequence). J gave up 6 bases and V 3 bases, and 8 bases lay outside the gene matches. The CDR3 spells CAWSLTRTSGNEQFF. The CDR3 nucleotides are TGTGCCTGGAGCCTAACTAGGACTAGCGGCAATGAGCAGTTCTTC.

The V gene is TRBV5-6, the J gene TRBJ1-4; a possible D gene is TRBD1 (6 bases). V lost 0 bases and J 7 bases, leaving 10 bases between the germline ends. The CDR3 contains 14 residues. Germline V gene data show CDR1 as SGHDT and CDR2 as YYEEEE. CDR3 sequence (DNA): TGTGCCAGCAGCTTGGGAGGGGGGCGTGAAAAACTGTTTTTT. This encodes CASSLGGGREKLFF.

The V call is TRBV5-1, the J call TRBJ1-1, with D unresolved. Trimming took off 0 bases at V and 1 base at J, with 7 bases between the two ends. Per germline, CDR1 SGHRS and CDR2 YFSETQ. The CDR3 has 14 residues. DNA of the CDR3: TGCGCCAGCAGCTTGGCGGACGGGAACACTGAAGCTTTCTTT. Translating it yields CASSLADGNTEAFF.

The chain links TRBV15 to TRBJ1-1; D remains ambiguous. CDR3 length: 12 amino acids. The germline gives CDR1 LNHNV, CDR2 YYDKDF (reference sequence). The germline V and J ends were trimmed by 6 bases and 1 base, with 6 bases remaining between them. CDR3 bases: TGTGCCACCAGTGAGCAGAACACTGAAGCTTTCTTT. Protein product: CATSEQNTEAFF.

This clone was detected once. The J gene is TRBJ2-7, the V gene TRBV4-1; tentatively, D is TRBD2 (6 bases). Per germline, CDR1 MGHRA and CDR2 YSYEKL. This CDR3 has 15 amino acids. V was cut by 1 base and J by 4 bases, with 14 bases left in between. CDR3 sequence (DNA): TGCGCCAGCAGCCAAGTATCAGCGGGCGGATACGAGCAGTACTTC. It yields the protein CASSQVSAGGYEQYF.

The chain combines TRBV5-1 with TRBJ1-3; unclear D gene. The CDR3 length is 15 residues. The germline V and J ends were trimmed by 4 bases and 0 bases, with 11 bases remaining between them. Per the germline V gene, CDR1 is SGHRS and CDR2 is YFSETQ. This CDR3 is CASSPITSSGNTIYF. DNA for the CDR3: TGCGCCAGCAGCCCTATCACGTCCTCTGGAAACACCATATATTTT.

CDR3 in DNA: TGTGCCAGCAGCCTCCATATTGGGAACACTGAAGCTTTCTTT. Translated, it gives CASSLHIGNTEAFF. This sequence joins TRBV9 and TRBJ1-1; D is unresolved. Trimming removed 4 bases at V and 1 base at J, with 11 bases between. CDR3 length: 14 amino acids. Germline CDR1 reads SGDLS; CDR2 reads YYNGEE.

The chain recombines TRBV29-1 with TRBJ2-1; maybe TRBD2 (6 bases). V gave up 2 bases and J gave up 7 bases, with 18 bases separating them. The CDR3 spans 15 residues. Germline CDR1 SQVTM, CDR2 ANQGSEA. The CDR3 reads CSVERFGSANNEQFF. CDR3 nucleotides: TGCAGCGTTGAACGGTTCGGGAGCGCGAATAATGAGCAGTTCTTC.

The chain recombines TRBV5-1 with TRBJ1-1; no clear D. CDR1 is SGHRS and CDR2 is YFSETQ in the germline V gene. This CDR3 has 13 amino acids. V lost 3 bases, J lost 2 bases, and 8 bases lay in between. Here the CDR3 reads CASSSGLNTEAFF. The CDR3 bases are TGCGCCAGCAGCTCCGGTCTCAACACTGAAGCTTTCTTT.